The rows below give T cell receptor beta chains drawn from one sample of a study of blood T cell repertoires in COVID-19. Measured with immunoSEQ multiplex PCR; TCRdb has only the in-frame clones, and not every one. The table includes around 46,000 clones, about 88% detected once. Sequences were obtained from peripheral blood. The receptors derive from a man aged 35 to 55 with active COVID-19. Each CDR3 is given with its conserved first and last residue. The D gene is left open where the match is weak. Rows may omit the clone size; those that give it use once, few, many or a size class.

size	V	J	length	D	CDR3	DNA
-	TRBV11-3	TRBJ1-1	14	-	CASSFGGGNTEAFF	TGTGCCAGCAGCTTCGGCGGGGGGAACACTGAAGCTTTCTTT
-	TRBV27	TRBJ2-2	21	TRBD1	CASSLSAGGTGNLWGTGELFF	TGTGCCAGCAGTTTATCCGCTGGAGGGACAGGGAATTTGTGGGGCACCGGGGAGCTGTTTTTT
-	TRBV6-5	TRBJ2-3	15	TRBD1	CASSQGQGRSDTQYF	TGTGCCAGCAGCCAAGGACAGGGACGGTCAGATACGCAGTATTTT
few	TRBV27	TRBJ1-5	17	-	CASSFLAGPNSNQPQHF	TGTGCCAGCAGTTTCCTTGCGGGACCAAATAGCAATCAGCCCCAGCATTTT
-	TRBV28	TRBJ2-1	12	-	CASSVTMSEQFF	TGTGCCAGCAGTGTTACGATGAGCGAGCAGTTCTTC
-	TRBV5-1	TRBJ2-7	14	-	CASRLSPFAGEQYF	TGCGCCAGCAGACTTAGCCCCTTTGCGGGCGAGCAGTACTTC
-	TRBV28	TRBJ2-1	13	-	CASSFRVDNEQFF	TGTGCCAGCAGTTTCAGGGTAGACAATGAGCAGTTCTTC
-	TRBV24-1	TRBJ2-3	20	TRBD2	CATSPSGRASSLINTDTQYF	TGTGCCACCAGTCCTAGCGGGAGGGCCTCCTCACTTATTAACACAGATACGCAGTATTTT
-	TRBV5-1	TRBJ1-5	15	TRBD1	CASSFSGGSNQPQHF	TGCGCCAGCAGCTTTTCAGGGGGAAGCAATCAGCCCCAGCATTTT
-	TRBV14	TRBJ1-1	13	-	CASSQTENTEAFF	TGTGCCAGCAGCCAAACAGAGAACACTGAAGCTTTCTTT
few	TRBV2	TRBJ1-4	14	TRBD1	CASSGAGGNEKLFF	TGTGCCAGCAGTGGGGCAGGGGGCAATGAAAAACTGTTTTTT
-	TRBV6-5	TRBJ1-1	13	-	CASDAGLNTEAFF	TGTGCCAGTGATGCAGGTTTGAACACTGAAGCTTTCTTT
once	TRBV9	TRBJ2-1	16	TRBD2	CASSDRLAGGPNEQFF	TGTGCCAGCAGCGACCGACTAGCGGGAGGACCTAATGAGCAGTTCTTC
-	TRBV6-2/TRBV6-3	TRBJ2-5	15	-	CASSYSRSGSQTQYF	TGTGCCAGCAGTTACTCGAGGTCCGGGTCGCAGACCCAGTACTTC
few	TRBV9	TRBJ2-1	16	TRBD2	CASSVESLAGLNEQFF	TGTGCCAGCAGCGTAGAATCGCTAGCGGGCCTTAATGAGCAGTTCTTC
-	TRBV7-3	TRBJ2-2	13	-	CASNGGGTGELFF	TGTGCCAGCAACGGGGGAGGCACCGGGGAGCTGTTTTTT
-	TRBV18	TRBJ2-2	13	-	CASSPPSSGELFF	TGTGCCAGCTCACCACCGTCTTCCGGGGAGCTGTTTTTT
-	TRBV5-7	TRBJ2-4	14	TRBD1	CASSLTGVKNIQYF	TGTGCCAGCAGCTTGACAGGGGTAAAAAACATTCAGTACTTC
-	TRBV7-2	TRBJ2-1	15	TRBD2	CASSLRGLAINEQFF	TGTGCCAGCAGCCTACGGGGACTAGCGATCAATGAGCAGTTCTTC
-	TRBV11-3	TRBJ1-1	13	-	CASSLDPGSEAFF	TGTGCCAGCAGCTTAGATCCCGGGTCTGAAGCTTTCTTT
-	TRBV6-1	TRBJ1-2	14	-	CASSEVAATYGYTF	TGTGCCAGCAGTGAAGTAGCAGCCACCTATGGCTACACCTTC
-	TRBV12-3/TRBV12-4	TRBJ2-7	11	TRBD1	CASSGQGADDF	TGTGCCAGCAGCGGACAGGGGGCTGATGACTTC
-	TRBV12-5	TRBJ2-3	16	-	CARTPEGGGRTDTQYF	TGTGCTAGGACTCCGGAAGGGGGAGGGCGCACAGATACGCAGTATTTT
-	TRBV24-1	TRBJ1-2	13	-	CATSDLPLGGYTF	TGTGCCACCAGTGATTTGCCCCTCGGGGGCTACACCTTC
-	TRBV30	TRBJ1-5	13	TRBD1	CAWRGQANQPQHF	TGTGCCTGGAGGGGACAGGCCAATCAGCCCCAGCATTTT
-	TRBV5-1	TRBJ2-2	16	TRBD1	CASSLGQGANTGELFF	TGCGCCAGCAGCTTGGGGCAGGGGGCGAACACCGGGGAGCTGTTTTTT
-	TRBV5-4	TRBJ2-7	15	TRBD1	CASSLVGRGRGEQYF	TGTGCCAGCAGCTTGGTGGGCAGGGGGCGAGGGGAGCAGTACTTC
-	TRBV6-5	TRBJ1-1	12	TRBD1	CASSTRQGADHF	TGTGCCAGCAGTACCCGACAGGGAGCCGACCACTTT
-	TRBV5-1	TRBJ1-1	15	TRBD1	CASSLATGGWTEAFF	TGCGCCAGCAGCTTGGCTACAGGGGGGTGGACTGAAGCTTTCTTT
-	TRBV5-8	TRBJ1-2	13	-	CASSPFEGNGYTF	TGTGCCAGCAGCCCCTTTGAGGGAAATGGCTACACCTTC
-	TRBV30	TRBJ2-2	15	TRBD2	CAWNPAGVNTGELFF	TGTGCCTGGAACCCAGCGGGGGTAAACACCGGGGAGCTGTTTTTT
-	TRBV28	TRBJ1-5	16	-	CASSFPTGAPNQPQHF	TGTGCCAGCAGTTTCCCGACGGGAGCACCTAATCAGCCCCAGCATTTT
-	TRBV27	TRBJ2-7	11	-	CASSLGVEQYF	TGTGCCAGCAGTCTAGGGGTCGAGCAGTACTTC
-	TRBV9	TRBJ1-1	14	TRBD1	CASSGDRGSSEAFF	TGTGCCAGCAGCGGGGACAGGGGGTCGTCTGAAGCTTTCTTT
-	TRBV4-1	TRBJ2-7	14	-	CASSPSWRGTEQYF	TGCGCCAGCAGCCCCTCGTGGAGGGGTACTGAGCAGTACTTC
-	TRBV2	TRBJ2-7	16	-	CASSEPYRGTSYEQYF	TGTGCCAGCAGTGAACCCTATCGGGGAACCTCCTACGAGCAGTACTTC
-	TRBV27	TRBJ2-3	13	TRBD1	CASSSGGRDTQYF	TGTGCCAGCAGTTCAGGGGGACGGGATACGCAGTATTTT
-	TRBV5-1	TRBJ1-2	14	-	CASSLLQGRDGYTF	TGCGCCAGCAGCTTGTTACAGGGTAGGGATGGCTACACCTTC
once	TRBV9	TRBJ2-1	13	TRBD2	CASSPRGSNEQFF	TGTGCCAGCAGCCCCCGCGGGAGCAATGAGCAGTTCTTC
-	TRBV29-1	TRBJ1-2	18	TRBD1	CSVETPYGTGGVHYGYTF	TGCAGCGTTGAAACCCCTTACGGGACAGGGGGCGTCCACTATGGCTACACCTTC
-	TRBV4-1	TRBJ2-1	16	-	CASSQLQRRSYNEQFF	TGCGCCAGCAGCCAACTACAGAGGAGGTCCTACAATGAGCAGTTCTTC
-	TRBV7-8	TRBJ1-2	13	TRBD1	CASARQGKNGYTF	TGTGCCAGCGCCCGACAGGGCAAAAATGGCTACACCTTC
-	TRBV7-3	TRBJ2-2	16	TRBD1	CASSSRTGVDTGELFF	TGTGCCAGCAGCTCAAGGACAGGGGTCGACACCGGGGAGCTGTTTTTT
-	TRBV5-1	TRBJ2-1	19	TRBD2	CASSGGIVGLAGSYNEQFF	TGCGCCAGCAGTGGGGGGATTGTAGGACTAGCGGGATCCTACAATGAGCAGTTCTTC
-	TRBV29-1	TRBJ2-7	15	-	CSVAKEGGPPYEQYF	TGCAGCGTTGCTAAAGAAGGAGGGCCCCCCTACGAGCAGTACTTC
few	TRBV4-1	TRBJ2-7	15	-	CASSQVRGQTYEQYF	TGCGCCAGCAGCCAAGTGCGGGGGCAAACCTACGAGCAGTACTTC
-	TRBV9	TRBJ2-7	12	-	CASSLFNYEQYF	TGTGCCAGCAGCCTTTTTAACTACGAGCAGTACTTC
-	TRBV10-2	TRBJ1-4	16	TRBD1	CASRATAGTGPEKLFF	TGCGCCAGCAGGGCCACGGCCGGGACAGGGCCTGAAAAACTGTTTTTT
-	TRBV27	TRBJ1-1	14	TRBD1	CASSEDRLNTEAFF	TGTGCCAGCAGCGAGGACAGGCTGAACACTGAAGCTTTCTTT
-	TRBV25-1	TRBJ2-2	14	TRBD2	CASSGTIAGLELFF	TGTGCCAGCAGTGGGACTATAGCGGGTCTGGAGCTGTTTTTT
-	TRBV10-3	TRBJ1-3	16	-	CAISERTVFSGNTIYF	TGTGCCATCAGTGAGCGAACGGTCTTCTCTGGAAACACCATATATTTT
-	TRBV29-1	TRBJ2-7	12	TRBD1	CSVGTGSYEQYF	TGCAGCGTTGGGACAGGGTCCTACGAGCAGTACTTC
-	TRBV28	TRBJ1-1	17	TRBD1	CASSFSLRTGMLAEAFF	TGTGCCAGCAGTTTCTCATTAAGGACAGGGATGCTCGCTGAAGCTTTCTTT
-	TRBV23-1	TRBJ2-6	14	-	CARLQGGGANVLTF	TGCGCCCGACTACAGGGTGGTGGGGCCAACGTCCTGACTTTC
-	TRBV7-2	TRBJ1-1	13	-	CASSFHPNTEAFF	TGTGCCAGCAGCTTCCATCCCAACACTGAAGCTTTCTTT